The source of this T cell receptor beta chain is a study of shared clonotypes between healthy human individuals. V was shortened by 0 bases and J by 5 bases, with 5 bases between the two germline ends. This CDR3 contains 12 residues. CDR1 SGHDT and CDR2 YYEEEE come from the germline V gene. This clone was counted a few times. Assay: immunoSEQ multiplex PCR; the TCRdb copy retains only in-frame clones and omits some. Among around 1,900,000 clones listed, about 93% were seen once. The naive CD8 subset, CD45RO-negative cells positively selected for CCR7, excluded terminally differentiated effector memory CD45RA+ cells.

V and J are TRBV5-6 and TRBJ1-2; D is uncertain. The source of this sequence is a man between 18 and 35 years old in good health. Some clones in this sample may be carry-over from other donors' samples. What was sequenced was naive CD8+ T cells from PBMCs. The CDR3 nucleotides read TGTGCCAGCAGCTTGGAGAAGTATGGCTACACCTTC. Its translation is CASSLEKYGYTF.